This TCR beta chain was captured by sequencing in a study of cytomegalovirus exposure and HLA in healthy donors. The PCR employed 60 Vbeta primers together with 13 Jbeta primers. This table comes from immunoSEQ multiplex PCR, and its TCRdb copy is limited to in-frame clones, with some not included. The data show roughly 150,000 clones, with just over 70% seen just once and around 1.6% held by the top ten. The germline CDR1 and CDR2 sequences are SGHVS and FQNEAQ. There are 12 residues in the CDR3. V was clipped by 5 bases and J by 8 bases, with 11 bases between them. Specimen: PBMCs. The source of this sequence is a woman in her twenties or thirties in good health and CMV-seronegative. The J gene is TRBJ2-3, the V gene TRBV7-8; D may be TRBD2 (6 bases). CDR3 bases: TGTGCCAGCAGCGAGCTCGGGGGTACGCAGTATTTT. Residues: CASSELGGTQYF.